This T cell receptor beta chain was sequenced for a study of blood T cell repertoires in COVID-19. J was trimmed by 7 bases and V by 4 bases; bases with no gene match: 4. CDR3 size: 13 residues. From germline, CDR1 is SGDLS and CDR2 YYNGEE. In its sample, this clone was seen a few times. Libraries were prepared by immunoSEQ multiplex PCR; TCRdb keeps only in-frame clonotypes and omits some of them. This sample has around 250,000 clones, with 70% to 90% found just once. V usage is TRBV9 and J usage is TRBJ1-2, with 10 nucleotides matching TRBD1. Sequenced material: peripheral blood. The receptor was isolated from a human donor in a cohort sampled during active COVID-19. CDR3 loop: CASSTRTGGGYTF. The CDR3 DNA is TGTGCCAGCAGCACCCGGACAGGGGGTGGCTACACCTTC.